The rows below give T cell receptor beta chains drawn from one sample of a study of CD8 T cells in Susac syndrome. Each CDR3 protein is one row after TCRdb ran MiXCR on the immunoSEQ multiplex PCR reads. The table records around 140,000 distinct CDR3 sequences, roughly 94% of them present only once. Sequencing was done on a sample of CD4+ T cells from PBMCs. These receptors were collected from a human donor with Susac syndrome. CDR3s include the opening cysteine and the closing phenylalanine or tryptophan. Fields, in order: V gene, CDR3 protein.

V: TRBV20-1; CDR3: CSARGQGAGNEKLFF
V: TRBV5-6; CDR3: CASSLGREEAFF
V: TRBV4-3; CDR3: CASSRGVWETQYF
V: TRBV12-3/TRBV12-4; CDR3: CASSTGQTYYEQYF
V: TRBV4-2; CDR3: CASSQESRTNTEAFF
V: TRBV7-9; CDR3: CASSLAQGPTGEQYF
V: TRBV5-1; CDR3: CASSFITDTPMEQYF
V: TRBV27; CDR3: CASRTGTGSYEQYF
V: TRBV27; CDR3: CASRTPQFGAYNQPQHF
V: TRBV30; CDR3: CAWRSPGMGNIQYF
V: TRBV28; CDR3: CASSSGTSGANVLTF
V: TRBV7-9; CDR3: CASSAGISSYNEQFF
V: TRBV2; CDR3: CASTPLRSEAFF